Below are 8 T cell receptor beta chains sequenced from a single sample in a study of tumor-infiltrating lymphocytes in primary liver carcinoma. Total RNA (around 500 ng) served as template for TCR beta cDNA synthesis primed by a constant-region primer. Generation of the TCR beta libraries relied on three nested multiplex PCR rounds using slightly modified ARM-PCR. In the first two PCR rounds, TRBV1-TRBV30 forward primers were paired with a C-beta reverse primer, and each round lasted roughly 10 cycles. TCRdb itself ran the multiplex PCR reads through MiXCR, one entry per CDR3 protein. Of about 23,000 distinct CDR3 sequences listed, roughly 80% are singletons. Starting material for RNA and DNA co-extraction consisted of about 17-31 mg of unsorted bulk tissue. The sequenced sample consisted of liver tumor tissue from sampling region 5. The subset here: tumor region T5, tumor centre. Receptors were obtained from a woman younger than 45 with primary liver carcinoma and hepatitis B virus infection.

Of note for this clonotype: Because it lacks the conserved phenylalanine or tryptophan at the end, this CDR3 is likely a read error. V usage is TRBV12-3 or TRBV12-4 and J usage is TRBJ1-1, with D tentatively TRBD1 (6 bases). The CDR3 runs to 14 residues. The CDR3 protein is CVSSWGHKNTEAFS. The CDR3 DNA reads TGTGTCAGCAGTTGGGGACATAAGAACACTGAGGCTTTCTCT.

With respect to this clonotype: In this CDR3 the conserved last residue, phenylalanine or tryptophan, is missing, so a read error is likely. It is unclear where the CDR3 begins or ends on the DNA, so no DNA is shown, and the CDR3 is as TCRdb lists it. The chain is built from TRBV10-3 and TRBJ2-1; the tabulated D call, TRBD1, remains unverified against the DNA. The CDR3 spans 14 amino acids, including both terminal residues. The germline V gene encodes CDR1 ENHRY and CDR2 SYGVKD. The CDR3 loop reads CAISPTAIRDEQLS.

This clonotype appeared many times. V usage is TRBV20-1 and J usage is TRBJ2-7; 10 nucleotides match TRBD2. Germline CDR1 and CDR2: DFQATT and SNEGSKA (reference sequence). The J segment lost 4 bases and the V segment lost 6 bases, leaving 9 bases of the junction unmatched. The CDR3 is made up of 14 amino acids. Written as DNA, the CDR3 is TGCAGTGCACCCCGGACTAGCGGAAGATACGAGCAGTACTTC. Translated, it gives CSAPRTSGRYEQYF.

As regards this clonotype: The CDR3 carries no conserved terminal phenylalanine or tryptophan, so it likely arises from a read error. This rearrangement joins TRBV11-2 to TRBJ2-1, with D possibly TRBD2 on 6 matching bases. The V and J ends lost 3 bases and 9 bases respectively, with 21 bases between them. The CDR3 extends over 16 amino acids. Germline V lookup: CDR1 SGHAT, CDR2 FQNNGV. For the CDR3, the DNA is TGTGCCAGCAGCTTTCGACTAGTGGGAGATTTCAGTGAGCAGTTCTTA. Amino acids: CASSFRLVGDFSEQFL.

This rearrangement joins TRBV5-1 to TRBJ2-5, with D perhaps TRBD2 (7 bases). The CDR3 has 16 amino acids. CDR1 and CDR2 (germline): SGHRS, YFSETQ. Trimming removed 4 bases from V and 5 bases from J, with 21 bases in between. CDR3 amino acids: CASSTIGTGGAETQYF. The CDR3 bases are TGCGCCAGCAGCACTATCGGTACGGGGGGCGCGGAGACCCAGTACTTC.

A note on this clonotype: The germline gene is not matched at one end of the junction; a read error may be the cause. The chain carries TRBV5-4 and TRBJ1-5; a weak D match, TRBD1 (5 bases). The CDR3 totals 16 residues. From germline, CDR1 is SGHNT and CDR2 YYREEE (reference sequence). DNA for the CDR3: TGTGTCAGCAGCTTGGATGGGGGTATGGGCAATCAGCCCCAGCGTTTT. It encodes CVSSLDGGMGNQPQRF. Full variable domain (missing parts from reference TRBV5-4 and TRBJ1-5): ETGVTQSPTHLIKTRGQQVTLRCSSQSGHNTVSWYQQALGQGPQFIFQYYREEENGRGNFPPRFSGLQFPNYSSELNVNALELDDSALYLCVSSLDGGMGNQPQRFGDGTRLSIL.

The chain recombines TRBV28 with TRBJ2-5; 8 nucleotides match TRBD1. CDR1 is MDHEN and CDR2 is SYDVKM in the germline V gene. CDR3 size: 14 residues. After removal of 4 bases from V and 9 bases from J, the junction contained 10 bases not matched to a gene. CDR3 in DNA: TGTGCCAGCAGTTACCCAGGGGGCGTGGAGGCCCAGTACTTC. Protein: CASSYPGGVEAQYF.

As for this clonotype: It is likely a read error, because the conserved phenylalanine at the end of the CDR3 is missing. The chain combines TRBV7-8 with TRBJ1-5, with D unclear. Per the germline V gene, CDR1 is SGHVS and CDR2 is FQNEAQ. The CDR3 loop spans 15 amino acids. The CDR3 DNA sequence: TGTGGCAGCAGCTTAGCGCCGACCATCAATCAGCCCCAGCATTAT. Its translation is CGSSLAPTINQPQHY.